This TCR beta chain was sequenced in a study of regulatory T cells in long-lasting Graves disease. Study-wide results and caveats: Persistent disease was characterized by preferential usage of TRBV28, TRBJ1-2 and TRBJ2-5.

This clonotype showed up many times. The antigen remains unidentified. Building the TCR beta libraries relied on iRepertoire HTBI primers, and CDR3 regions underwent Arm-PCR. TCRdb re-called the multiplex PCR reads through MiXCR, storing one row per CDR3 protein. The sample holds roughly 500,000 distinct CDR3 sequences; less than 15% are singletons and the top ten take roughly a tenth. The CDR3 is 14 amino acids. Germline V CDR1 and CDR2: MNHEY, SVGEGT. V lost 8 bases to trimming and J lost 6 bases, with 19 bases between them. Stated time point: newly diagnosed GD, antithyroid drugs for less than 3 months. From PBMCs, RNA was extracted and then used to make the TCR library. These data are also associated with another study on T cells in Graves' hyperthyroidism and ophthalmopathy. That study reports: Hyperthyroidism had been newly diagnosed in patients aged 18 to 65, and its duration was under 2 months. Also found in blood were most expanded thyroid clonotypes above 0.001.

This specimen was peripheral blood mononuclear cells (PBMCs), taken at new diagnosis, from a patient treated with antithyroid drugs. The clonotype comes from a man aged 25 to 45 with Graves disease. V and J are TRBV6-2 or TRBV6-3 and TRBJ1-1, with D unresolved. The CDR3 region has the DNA TGTGCCAGCGCTGCCGCCGACGGGAGACCTGAAGCTTTCTTT. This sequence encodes CASAAADGRPEAFF.